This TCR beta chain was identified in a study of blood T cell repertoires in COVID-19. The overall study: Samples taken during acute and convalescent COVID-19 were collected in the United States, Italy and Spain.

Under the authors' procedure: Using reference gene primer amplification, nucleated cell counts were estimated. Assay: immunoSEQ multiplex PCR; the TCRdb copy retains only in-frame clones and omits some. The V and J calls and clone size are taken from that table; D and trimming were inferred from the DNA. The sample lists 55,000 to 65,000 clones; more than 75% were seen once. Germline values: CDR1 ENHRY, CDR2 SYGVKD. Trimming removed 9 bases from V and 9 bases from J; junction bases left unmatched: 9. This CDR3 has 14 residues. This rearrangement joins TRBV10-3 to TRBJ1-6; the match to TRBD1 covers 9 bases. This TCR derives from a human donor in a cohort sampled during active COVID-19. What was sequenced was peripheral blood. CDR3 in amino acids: CAMGQGLIGSPLHF. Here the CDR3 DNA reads TGTGCCATGGGACAGGGCTTAATAGGTTCACCCCTCCACTTT.